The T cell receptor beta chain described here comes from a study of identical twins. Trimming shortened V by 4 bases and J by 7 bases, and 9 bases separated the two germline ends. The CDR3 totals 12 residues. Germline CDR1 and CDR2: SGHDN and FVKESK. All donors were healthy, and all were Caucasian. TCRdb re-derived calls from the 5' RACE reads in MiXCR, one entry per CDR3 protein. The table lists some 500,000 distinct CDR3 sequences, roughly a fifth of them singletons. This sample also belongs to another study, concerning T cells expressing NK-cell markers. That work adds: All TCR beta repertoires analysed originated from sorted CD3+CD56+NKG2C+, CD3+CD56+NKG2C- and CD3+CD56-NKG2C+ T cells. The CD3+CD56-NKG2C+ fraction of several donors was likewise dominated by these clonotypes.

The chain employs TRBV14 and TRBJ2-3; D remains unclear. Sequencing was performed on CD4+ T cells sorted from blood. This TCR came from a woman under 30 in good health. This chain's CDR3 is CASSLFSNTQYF. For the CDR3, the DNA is TGTGCCAGCAGCCTATTTTCGAATACGCAGTATTTT.